The entry that follows covers one TCR beta chain sequence. Within the sample, other DNA sequences also encode this same CDR3. This entry is derived from a study of blood T cell repertoires in COVID-19. About the study: Spain, Italy and the United States supplied samples that represented acute and convalescent COVID-19.

Trimming removed 4 bases from V and 5 bases from J; junction bases left unmatched: 6. CDR3 length equals 13 residues. The germline gives CDR1 GTSNPN, CDR2 SVGIG (reference sequence). In the original analysis: Researchers report that nucleated cell counts were estimated from reference gene primer amplification. Assay: immunoSEQ multiplex PCR; the TCRdb copy retains only in-frame clones and omits some. D and trimming were read from the DNA, whereas the V and J calls and clone size are those reported in that table. The data show 150,000 to 200,000 clones, 75% to 90% seen once. The specimen sequenced was peripheral blood. The TCR was taken from a man between 60 and 75 years old with acute or convalescent COVID-19. The chain has TRBV30 and TRBJ1-2; 8 bases fit TRBD1. The CDR3 DNA is TGTGCCTGGATTCGGACAGGGAAGTATGGCTACACCTTC. Protein: CAWIRTGKYGYTF.